This T cell receptor (beta chain) was profiled in a study of monozygotic twins with inflammatory bowel disease. Study-wide findings and caveats: IBD patients share fewer clonotypes with other people than healthy twins do, especially with disease activity.

UMIs incorporating a 6-nucleotide sample barcode were appended by means of template switching. TCRdb re-called the 5' RACE reads and gives one entry per CDR3 protein, without DNA. The listing contains fewer than 450,000 distinct CDR3 sequences. As concerns this clonotype: Its antigen remains unknown.

Germline lookup yields CDR1 SQVTM and CDR2 ANQGSEA. The CDR3 is made up of 14 amino acids. The J gene is TRBJ1-1, the V gene TRBV29-1. The sequence came from a human donor with ulcerative colitis or Crohn's disease, or a healthy co-twin of an affected twin (not recorded which). Sequencing was performed on blood. The CDR3 spells CSGVRGTMNTEAFF.